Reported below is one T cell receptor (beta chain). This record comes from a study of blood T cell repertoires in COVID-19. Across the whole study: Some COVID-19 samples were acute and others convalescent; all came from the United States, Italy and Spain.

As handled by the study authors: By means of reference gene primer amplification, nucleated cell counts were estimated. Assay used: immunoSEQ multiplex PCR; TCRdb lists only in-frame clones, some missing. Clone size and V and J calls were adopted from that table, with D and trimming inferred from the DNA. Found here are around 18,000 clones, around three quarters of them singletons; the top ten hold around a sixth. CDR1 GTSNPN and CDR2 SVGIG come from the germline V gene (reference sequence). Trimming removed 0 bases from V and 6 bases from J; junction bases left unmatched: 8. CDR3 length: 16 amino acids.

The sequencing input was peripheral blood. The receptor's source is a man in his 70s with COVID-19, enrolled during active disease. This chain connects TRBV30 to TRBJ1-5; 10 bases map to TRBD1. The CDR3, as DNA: TGTGCCTGGAGTGTACGTGGACAGGGGGATAGTCAGCCCCAGCATTTT. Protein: CAWSVRGQGDSQPQHF.